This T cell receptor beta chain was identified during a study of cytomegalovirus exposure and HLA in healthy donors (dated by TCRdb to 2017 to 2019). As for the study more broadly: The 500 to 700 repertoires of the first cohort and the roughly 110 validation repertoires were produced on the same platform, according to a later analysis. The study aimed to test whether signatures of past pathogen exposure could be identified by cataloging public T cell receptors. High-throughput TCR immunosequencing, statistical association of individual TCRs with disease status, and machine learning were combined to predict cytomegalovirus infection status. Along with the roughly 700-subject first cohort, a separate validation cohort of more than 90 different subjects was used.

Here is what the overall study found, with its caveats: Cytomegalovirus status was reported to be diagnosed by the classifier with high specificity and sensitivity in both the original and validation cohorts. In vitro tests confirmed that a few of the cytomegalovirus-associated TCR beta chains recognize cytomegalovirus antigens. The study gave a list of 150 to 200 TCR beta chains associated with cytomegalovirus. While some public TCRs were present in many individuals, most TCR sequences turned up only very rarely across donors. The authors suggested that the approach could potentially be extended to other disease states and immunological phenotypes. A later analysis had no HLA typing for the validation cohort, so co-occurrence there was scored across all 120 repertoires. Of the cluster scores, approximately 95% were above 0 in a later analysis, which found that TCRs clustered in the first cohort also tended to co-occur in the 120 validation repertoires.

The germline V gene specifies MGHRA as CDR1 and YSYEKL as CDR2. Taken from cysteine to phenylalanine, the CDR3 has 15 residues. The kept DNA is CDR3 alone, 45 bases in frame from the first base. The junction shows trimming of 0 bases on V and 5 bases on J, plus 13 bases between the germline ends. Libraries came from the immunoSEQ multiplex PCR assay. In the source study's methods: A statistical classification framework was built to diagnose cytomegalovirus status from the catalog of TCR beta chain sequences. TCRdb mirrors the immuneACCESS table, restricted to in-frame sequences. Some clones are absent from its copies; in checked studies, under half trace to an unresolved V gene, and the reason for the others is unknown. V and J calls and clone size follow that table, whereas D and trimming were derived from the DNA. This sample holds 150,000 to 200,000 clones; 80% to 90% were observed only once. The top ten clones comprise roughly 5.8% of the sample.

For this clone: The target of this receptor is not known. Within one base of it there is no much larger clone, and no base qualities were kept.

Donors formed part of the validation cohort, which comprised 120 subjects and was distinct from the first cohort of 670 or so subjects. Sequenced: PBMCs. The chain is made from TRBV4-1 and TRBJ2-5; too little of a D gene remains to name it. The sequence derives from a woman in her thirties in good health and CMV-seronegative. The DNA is TGCGCCAGCAGCCAAGAACGGTTCCTAGGGGAGACCCAGTACTTC. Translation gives CASSQERFLGETQYF.